This T cell receptor beta chain derives from a study of regulatory T cells in long-lasting Graves disease. Overall study context: Over 5 years on antithyroid drugs plus positive TSH receptor antibodies marked Graves' disease as persistent.

Assembly of TCR beta libraries relied on iRepertoire HTBI primers together with Arm-PCR of CDR3 regions. One entry per CDR3 protein results from TCRdb running MiXCR on the multiplex PCR reads. The sample holds hundreds of thousands of distinct CDR3 sequences, more than 20% seen once. Sample time point: persistent/refractory GD, antithyroid drugs over 5 years with positive TRAb. Following extraction of RNA from PBMCs, that RNA was used to make the TCR library. The clonotype was recovered from a female donor with Graves disease. The sample in question was peripheral blood mononuclear cells (PBMCs), obtained when the disease was refractory, from a patient treated with antithyroid drugs.

The CDR3 region is CASNRGLRTNEKLFF. In nucleotides, the CDR3 is TGTGCCAGTAACAGGGGGCTGAGGACTAATGAAAAACTGTTTTTT. The V call is TRBV28, the J call TRBJ1-4, with TRBD1 identical over 9 bases. Trimming took 9 bases from V and 2 from J; bases not matched to a gene: 7. Germline CDR1 reads MDHEN; CDR2 reads SYDVKM. The CDR3 is made up of 15 amino acids.